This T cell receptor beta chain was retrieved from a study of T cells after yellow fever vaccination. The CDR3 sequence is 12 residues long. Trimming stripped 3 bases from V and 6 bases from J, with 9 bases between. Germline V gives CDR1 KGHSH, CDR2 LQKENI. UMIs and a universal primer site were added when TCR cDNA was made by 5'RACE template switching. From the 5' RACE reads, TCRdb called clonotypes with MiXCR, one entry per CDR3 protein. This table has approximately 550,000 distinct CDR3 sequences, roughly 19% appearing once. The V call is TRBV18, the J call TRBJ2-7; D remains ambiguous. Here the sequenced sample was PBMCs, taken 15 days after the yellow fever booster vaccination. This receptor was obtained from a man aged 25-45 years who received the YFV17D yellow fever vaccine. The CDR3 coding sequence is TGTGCCAGCTCACCCCGAGGCTTCGAGCAGTACTTC. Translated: CASSPRGFEQYF.